These 32 T cell receptor beta chains were sequenced from one sample in a study of blood T cell repertoires in COVID-19. Method: immunoSEQ multiplex PCR; TCRdb's copy keeps in-frame clones and lacks some. The sample includes 190,000 or so clones, approximately 86% of them seen just once. Sequencing was carried out using PBMCs or T cells enriched from blood (not recorded which). The receptor set was obtained from a woman younger than 45 who had been exposed to COVID-19.

This chain links TRBV12-5 with TRBJ1-3, with D possibly being TRBD1 (5 bases). The V gene's germline CDR1 is LGHNT and CDR2 FRNRAP. The length of the CDR3 is 17 residues. Trimming stripped 2 bases from V and 2 bases from J, with 16 bases between. The DNA for the CDR3 is TGTGCTAGTGGTTTGCTAAAGGGGAGGTTCACTGGAAACACCATATATTTT. Its protein is CASGLLKGRFTGNTIYF.

This rearrangement joins TRBV7-8 to TRBJ2-7; weak D call: TRBD2 (6 bases). The CDR3 sequence is 18 residues long. The germline CDR1 and CDR2 sequences are SGHVS and FQNEAQ. Deletions cut 3 bases from V and 0 bases from J, with 21 bases between. CDR3 region: CASSLRGGVWGSSYEQYF. The CDR3 DNA follows: TGTGCCAGCAGCTTGCGTGGCGGGGTTTGGGGAAGCTCCTACGAGCAGTACTTC.

This chain uses TRBV5-1 with TRBJ2-5; D possibly corresponds to TRBD1 (5 bases). The CDR3 runs to 13 residues. V lost 4 bases and J 2 bases, leaving 9 bases between the germline ends. The germline V gene has CDR1 SGHRS and CDR2 YFSETQ. The CDR3 sequence is CASSRTRQETQYF. The CDR3 DNA reads TGCGCCAGCAGCCGGACACGACAAGAGACCCAGTACTTC.

A remark on this clone: The conserved closing phenylalanine or tryptophan is absent in this CDR3, likely reflecting a read error. No DNA is shown, since the ends of the CDR3 on it are uncertain; the CDR3 is the one TCRdb lists. V is TRBV2 and J is TRBJ2-4; TRBD2 is taken as the D call from the table, unchecked against the DNA. The CDR3 length equals 8 residues, ends included. Germline V gives CDR1 SNHLY, CDR2 FYNNEI. CDR3: CASSSYLI.

This clone has a handful of counts. The chain couples TRBV6-2 or TRBV6-3 to TRBJ2-3; D is unclear. Trimming removed 2 bases from V and 4 bases from J, with 7 bases in between. Germline V gene data show CDR1 as MNHEY and CDR2 as SVGEGT. The CDR3 loop spans 13 amino acids. CDR3 sequence: CASSYLSADTQYF. As DNA, the CDR3 is TGTGCCAGCAGTTACCTTTCCGCAGATACGCAGTATTTT.

The CDR3 DNA follows: TGTGCCAGCAGCTGGGGGACAGTTAACTACGAGCAGTACTTC. It translates to CASSWGTVNYEQYF. This chain joins TRBV5-6 and TRBJ2-7, with 7 bases matching TRBD1. The V gene end was trimmed by 3 bases and the J gene end by 3 bases; junction bases not matched to a gene: 6. In germline, CDR1 is SGHDT, CDR2 YYEEEE. The CDR3 runs to 14 residues.

This clone was found a few times. V and J are TRBV2 and TRBJ1-3; D uncertain. Germline V lookup: CDR1 SNHLY, CDR2 FYNNEI. V was pared by 6 bases and J by 9 bases, with 15 bases between. The CDR3 contains 13 residues. The CDR3: CASRADVSGTIYF. CDR3 nucleotides: TGTGCCAGCAGAGCGGACGTGTCGGGCACCATATATTTT.

This clone has only one observation. V and J are TRBV14 and TRBJ1-1; D perhaps matches TRBD1 (5 bases). This CDR3 comprises 14 residues. Germline V lookup: CDR1 SGHDN, CDR2 FVKESK. V was clipped by 5 bases and J by 4 bases, with 14 bases between them. CDR3 in amino acids: CASSSSGKGTEAFF. The CDR3, as DNA: TGTGCCAGCAGCAGTTCAGGGAAGGGCACTGAAGCTTTCTTT. Drawing the rest from reference TRBV14 and TRBJ1-1, the complete variable domain is EAGVTQFPSHSVIEKGQTVTLRCDPISGHDNLYWYRRVMGKEIKFLLHFVKESKQDESGMPNNRFLAERTGGTYSTLKVQPAELEDSGVYFCASSSSGKGTEAFFGQGTRLTVV.

V usage is TRBV4-2 and J usage is TRBJ2-5; a weak D match, TRBD1 (6 bases). Germline values: CDR1 LGHNA, CDR2 YNFKEQ. Between the trimmed V and J ends, which lost 4 bases and 5 bases, there was a span of 17 bases. CDR3 length: 15 amino acids. The CDR3 reads CASSRSTGWGETQYF. The CDR3 nucleotides read TGTGCCAGCAGCCGTAGCACAGGGTGGGGGGAGACCCAGTACTTC.

This chain uses TRBV2 with TRBJ2-2, with D possibly TRBD1 on 6 matching bases. Looked up from germline, CDR1 is SNHLY and CDR2 is FYNNEI. V lost 0 bases and J lost 0, with 8 bases in between. This CDR3 has 16 amino acids. The CDR3 coding sequence is TGTGCCAGCAGTGAAGCGGGGGCGGCGAACACCGGGGAGCTGTTTTTT. Amino acids: CASSEAGAANTGELFF.

This clone is a singleton in its sample. V is TRBV12-5 and J is TRBJ2-1, with unresolved D. Per the germline V gene, CDR1 is LGHNT and CDR2 is FRNRAP. This CDR3 spans 14 amino acids. V was trimmed by 6 bases and J by 5 bases, leaving 14 bases between them. The CDR3 region is CASGTGSINNEQFF. The CDR3 bases are TGTGCTAGTGGGACGGGTTCCATAAACAATGAGCAGTTCTTC.

This chain connects TRBV6-2 or TRBV6-3 to TRBJ2-2, with TRBD1 as a possible D gene (6 bases). This CDR3 is 16 amino acids long. Germline V gene data show CDR1 as MNHEY and CDR2 as SVGEGT. V was clipped by 5 bases and J by 3 bases, with 16 bases between them. CDR3 sequence: CASSKSRDTYTGELFF. In DNA, the CDR3 is TGTGCCAGCAGTAAATCACGGGACACTTACACCGGGGAGCTGTTTTTT.

The V gene is TRBV5-6, the J gene TRBJ1-1, with D unclear. Trimming took 0 bases from V and 1 from J, leaving 10 bases between them. Germline assignment: CDR1 SGHDT and CDR2 YYEEEE. The CDR3 is made up of 15 amino acids. The CDR3 bases are TGTGCCAGCAGCTTGGTAGCGTTTAGGAACACTGAAGCTTTCTTT. It specifies CASSLVAFRNTEAFF. The complete variable domain, with remaining parts taken from reference TRBV5-6 and TRBJ1-1, reads DAGVTQSPTHLIKTRGQQVTLRCSPKSGHDTVSWYQQALGQGPQFIFQYYEEEERQRGNFPDRFSGHQFPNYSSELNVNALLLGDSALYLCASSLVAFRNTEAFFGQGTRLTVV.

The chain couples TRBV5-1 to TRBJ1-5; TRBD1 agrees at 8 bases. V shed 0 bases and J 0 bases; nucleotides not matched to a gene: 2. Germline V lookup: CDR1 SGHRS, CDR2 YFSETQ. CDR3 length equals 16 residues. CDR3: CASSLGTGNSNQPQHF. The DNA of the CDR3 is TGCGCCAGCAGCTTGGGGACAGGGAATAGCAATCAGCCCCAGCATTTT.

This clone was seen more than once but under ten times. V and J are TRBV18 and TRBJ1-6; D gene unclear. The V and J ends lost 5 bases and 3 bases respectively, with 8 bases between them. The CDR3 runs 14 residues. Germline V gives CDR1 KGHSH, CDR2 LQKENI. The CDR3 coding sequence is TGTGCCAGCTCAGAGGGTTACTATAATTCACCCCTCCACTTT. This sequence encodes CASSEGYYNSPLHF.

The genes are TRBV7-3 and TRBJ2-3; D may be TRBD2 (6 bases). The germline V gene encodes CDR1 SGHTA and CDR2 FQGTGA. The CDR3 is 16 amino acids. Trimming removed 3 bases from V and 8 bases from J, with 21 bases in between. The CDR3 nucleotides are TGTGCCAGCAGCTTCTCCGGGACGGGGGTTGGGGGTACGCAGTATTTT. It translates to CASSFSGTGVGGTQYF.

This chain links TRBV24-1 with TRBJ2-2; 7 bases agree with TRBD1. Germline loops: CDR1 KGHDR, CDR2 SFDVKD. The CDR3 has 15 residues. V lost 10 bases to trimming and J lost 1 base; unmatched junction nucleotides: 8. The CDR3 reads CATRDGQENTGELFF. CDR3 sequence (DNA): TGTGCCACGAGAGACGGACAGGAGAACACCGGGGAGCTGTTTTTT.

The V call is TRBV10-3, the J call TRBJ2-7; D ambiguous. Per germline, CDR1 ENHRY and CDR2 SYGVKD. V lost 4 bases and J lost 2, with 6 bases in between. The CDR3 spans 12 residues. DNA of the CDR3: TGTGCCATCAGTGGTAGCCCCTACGAGCAGTACTTC. Residues: CAISGSPYEQYF.

The gene calls are TRBV2 and TRBJ1-1; TRBD1 aligns across 7 bases. Germline CDR1 and CDR2: SNHLY and FYNNEI. V dropped 7 bases and J dropped 1; count of bases not matched to a gene: 6. The CDR3 contains 14 residues. CDR3 in amino acids: CASINRGTNTEAFF. The CDR3 DNA is TGTGCCAGCATTAACAGGGGCACGAACACTGAAGCTTTCTTT.

The CDR3 sequence: CASSPTVSYEQYF. CDR3 nucleotides: TGTGCCAGCAGCCCGACAGTCTCCTACGAGCAGTACTTC. V gene TRBV27 combines with J gene TRBJ2-7; D perhaps matches TRBD1 (5 bases). V lost 6 bases to trimming and J lost 0 bases, with 9 bases between them. This CDR3 comprises 13 residues. CDR1 and CDR2 (germline): MNHEY, SMNVEV (reference sequence).

This sequence joins TRBV5-1 and TRBJ2-2; 7 bases map to TRBD1. Per germline, CDR1 SGHRS and CDR2 YFSETQ. Trimming at V came to 5 bases and at J to 4 bases, leaving 8 bases not matched to a gene. This CDR3 is built from 15 residues. The CDR3 bases are TGCGCCAGCAGTCGTACAGGGGCGGTCACCGGGGAGCTGTTTTTT. It is translated as CASSRTGAVTGELFF.

In its sample, this clone was seen a few times. This CDR3 is CASSDGGRSYGYTF. The DNA for the CDR3 is TGTGCCAGCAGCGATGGAGGCAGGTCCTATGGCTACACCTTC. J is TRBJ1-2 and V is TRBV25-1; D unclear. This CDR3 is built from 14 residues. V shed 6 bases and J shed 4 bases, with 15 bases lying between them. CDR1 MGHDK and CDR2 SYGVNS come from the germline V gene.

The chain links TRBV10-1 to TRBJ2-2, with 10 bases identical to TRBD2. The CDR3 has 16 residues. V was pared by 3 bases and J by 4 bases, with 5 bases of the junction left unmatched. CDR1 WNHNN and CDR2 SYGVQD come from the germline V gene (reference sequence). The CDR3 is CASSDGSGGLTGELFF. The DNA of the CDR3 is TGCGCCAGCAGTGATGGTAGCGGGGGGCTCACCGGGGAGCTGTTTTTT.

The V and J genes are TRBV4-1 and TRBJ2-1; 8 bases are shared with TRBD2. Per germline, CDR1 MGHRA and CDR2 YSYEKL. CDR3 length: 15 residues. Trimming at V came to 10 bases and at J to 3 bases, leaving 11 bases not matched to a gene. CDR3 residues: CATSPGGLNYNEQFF. CDR3 bases: TGCGCCACCAGTCCGGGGGGGCTCAACTACAATGAGCAGTTCTTC.

The chain employs TRBV7-6 and TRBJ2-7; perhaps TRBD2 as D (6 bases). Trimming stripped 5 bases from V and 1 base from J, with 15 bases between. Germline values: CDR1 SGHVS, CDR2 FNYEAQ. The CDR3 runs 15 residues. CDR3 loop: CASSPRGDGSYEQYF. The CDR3 DNA follows: TGTGCCAGCAGCCCCCGCGGGGACGGGTCCTACGAGCAGTACTTC.

The genes are TRBV3-1 (or the pseudogene TRBV3-2) and TRBJ1-2; the D gene is possibly TRBD1 (6 bases). The V gene lost 4 bases and the J gene lost 5 bases, with 14 bases spanning the gap. The length of the CDR3 is 14 residues. The germline gives CDR1 LGHDT, CDR2 YNNKEL (reference sequence). This CDR3 reads CASSPSGQHYGYTF. CDR3 in DNA: TGTGCCAGCAGCCCGTCCGGACAGCATTATGGCTACACCTTC.

The CDR3 loop reads CASGLVLGDRGNEQFF. CDR3 coding DNA: TGTGCTAGTGGTTTGGTACTGGGGGACAGGGGGAATGAGCAGTTCTTC. The chain combines TRBV12-5 with TRBJ2-1; 11 bases fit TRBD1. V was pared by 0 bases and J by 7 bases, with 5 bases of the junction left unmatched. The CDR3 loop spans 16 amino acids. Germline V gene data show CDR1 as LGHNT and CDR2 as FRNRAP.

This chain connects TRBV24-1 to TRBJ1-2; 9 nucleotides agree with TRBD1. The CDR3 totals 14 residues. With 5 bases clipped from V and 8 bases from J, the junction kept 8 bases outside the gene matches. Germline V gene lookup returns CDR1 KGHDR and CDR2 SFDVKD. The CDR3 DNA sequence: TGTGCCACCAGTGTTTCCGGGACAGGGTCCGGCTACACCTTC. Translated, it gives CATSVSGTGSGYTF.

This sequence joins TRBV5-1 and TRBJ2-6, with D uncertain. CDR1 is SGHRS, CDR2 YFSETQ, per germline. V lost 0 bases and J lost 3, with 19 bases in between. The CDR3 is made up of 19 amino acids. CDR3 region: CASSLGVGMGLFGANVLTF. The DNA of the CDR3 is TGCGCCAGCAGCTTGGGAGTCGGAATGGGCCTCTTTGGGGCCAACGTCCTGACTTTC.

This chain joins TRBV4-2 and TRBJ2-7, with TRBD2 matching 12 bases. CDR3 length: 16 residues. The germline gives CDR1 LGHNA, CDR2 YNFKEQ. Trimming cost V 1 base and J 3 bases; bases outside gene matches: 4. CDR3 in DNA: TGTGCCAGCAGCCAAGGGACTAGCGGGGACTACTACGAGCAGTACTTC. Its translation is CASSQGTSGDYYEQYF.

The CDR3 loop is CAWAPSGGAFGGTEAFF. The CDR3 bases are TGTGCCTGGGCCCCCTCGGGGGGCGCATTCGGGGGCACTGAAGCTTTCTTT. The chain is built from TRBV30 and TRBJ1-1; TRBD1 is a possible D gene (6 bases). This CDR3 is 17 amino acids long. Trimming took 5 bases from V and 4 from J, leaving 26 bases between them. In germline, CDR1 is GTSNPN, CDR2 SVGIG (reference sequence).

V gene TRBV5-1 combines with J gene TRBJ1-6, with 11 positions matching TRBD1. The CDR3 is made up of 14 amino acids. J gave up 7 bases and V 6 bases, and 3 bases lay outside the gene matches. From germline, CDR1 is SGHRS and CDR2 YFSETQ. CDR3 amino acids: CASKGQGVNSPLHF. The CDR3, as DNA: TGCGCCAGCAAGGGACAGGGGGTAAATTCACCCCTCCACTTT.